This is a list of T cell receptor beta chains from one sample in a study of OX40 agonist ivuxolimab in advanced cancers. Using immunoSEQ multiplex PCR, the repertoire was profiled, and TCRdb retains in-frame clones only, with some absent. Of 60,000 or so clones in the sample, 80% to 90% were seen once. The specimen was CD4+ or CD8+ T cells sorted from blood, collected in a trial of the OX40 agonist ivuxolimab. Source of these receptors: an adult with an advanced solid tumor such as melanoma, head and neck, liver or kidney cancer. CDR3s include the opening cysteine and the closing phenylalanine or tryptophan. A D gene is named only where the DNA matches it firmly. A clone size is listed for some rows: how often the clone was seen (once, few, many), or a class if it is expanded.

D gene	V gene	clone size	J gene	CDR3 DNA	CDR3 protein
.	TRBV29-1	.	TRBJ2-7	TGCAGCGTTGAAGATCAATGGGGATCCTACGAGCAGTACTTC	CSVEDQWGSYEQYF
TRBD1	TRBV6-1	.	TRBJ2-1	TGTGCCAGCAGTGACCATGGGACAGTCAGTGAGCAGTTCTTC	CASSDHGTVSEQFF
.	TRBV5-4	.	TRBJ2-5	TGTGCCAGCAGCTCCCTGGGGCAAGAGACCCAGTACTTC	CASSSLGQETQYF
.	TRBV9	.	TRBJ1-6	TGTGCCAGCAGCGGTTTTGTAGGGGACAATTCACCCCTCCACTTT	CASSGFVGDNSPLHF
TRBD1	TRBV27	.	TRBJ1-2	TGTGCCAGCAAACGAGACAGGGACGACTATGGCTACACCTTC	CASKRDRDDYGYTF
TRBD2	TRBV6-5	.	TRBJ2-5	TGTGCCAGCAGTGCTAGCGGGGTGGAGACCCAGTACTTC	CASSASGVETQYF
.	TRBV28	.	TRBJ2-7	TGTGCCAGTGGTCCTTTCCGGAAGCAGTACTTC	CASGPFRKQYF
TRBD1	TRBV19	.	TRBJ1-5	TGTGCCAGTAGTTTAGGACAGGGGGACAATCAGCCCCAGCATTTT	CASSLGQGDNQPQHF
.	TRBV19	.	TRBJ1-4	TGTGCCAGTAGTATGTACACAACTAATGAAAAACTGTTTTTT	CASSMYTTNEKLFF
.	TRBV27	once	TRBJ1-1	TGTGCCAGCAGTTACCGGGGGGCGAACACTGAAGCTTTCTTT	CASSYRGANTEAFF
.	TRBV7-2	.	TRBJ2-1	TGTGCCAGCAGCTTAGCTAGCCCCGGCTCCTACAATGAGCAGTTCTTC	CASSLASPGSYNEQFF
.	TRBV5-4	.	TRBJ2-7	TGTGCCAGCAGCTTGAGGGGATCCGACGAGCAGTACTTC	CASSLRGSDEQYF
.	TRBV14	.	TRBJ1-1	TGTGCCAGCAGCCACAGAGGGTTGGTCACTGAAGCTTTCTTT	CASSHRGLVTEAFF
TRBD1	TRBV9	.	TRBJ2-6	TGTGCCAGCAGCCCGAAGTCCGGGACAGCTGGGGCCAACGTCCTGACTTTC	CASSPKSGTAGANVLTF
TRBD2	TRBV11-2	few	TRBJ2-7	TGTGCCAGCAGCTTGATGGGGGAGGGAGAGCAGTACTTC	CASSLMGEGEQYF
TRBD2	TRBV11-1	.	TRBJ2-7	TGTGCCAGCAGTCTGACTAGCGGGGGCCTGGGGTCCTACGAGCAGTACTTC	CASSLTSGGLGSYEQYF
TRBD2	TRBV10-3	.	TRBJ2-3	TGTGCCATCAGTGACCCTAGCGGGGGAATTGCAGATACGCAGTATTTT	CAISDPSGGIADTQYF
.	TRBV9	.	TRBJ1-2	TGTGCCAGCAGCGTAGAACAGGCCCCCTATGGCTACACCTTC	CASSVEQAPYGYTF
.	TRBV7-9	.	TRBJ1-1	TGTGCCAGCAGCTCCGACAACAGGGTTCTCGGGGCTGAAGCTTTCTTT	CASSSDNRVLGAEAFF
.	TRBV7-6	.	TRBJ2-7	TGTGCCAGCAGCTTATCGGAGCGCCACGAGCAGTACTTC	CASSLSERHEQYF
.	TRBV6-1	.	TRBJ1-1	TGTGCCAGCCTATCTCGTTCATTTCGGACAGAAGCTTTCTTT	CASLSRSFRTEAFF
TRBD1	TRBV5-1	.	TRBJ1-3	TGCGCCAGCAGCTCTACAGGGGGCTCTGGAAACACCATATATTTT	CASSSTGGSGNTIYF
.	TRBV7-9	.	TRBJ1-6	TGTGCCAGCAGCTTAGTGGACTCTCCTGGTTCACCCCTCCACTTT	CASSLVDSPGSPLHF
TRBD1	TRBV18	.	TRBJ1-1	TGTGCCAGCTCACCAACAACAGGGGACACTGAAGCTTTCTTT	CASSPTTGDTEAFF
.	TRBV6-4	.	TRBJ2-1	TGTGCCAGCAGTAGTCGGGTTCGGGGCCAGAGCTCCTACAATGAGCAGTTCTTC	CASSSRVRGQSSYNEQFF
.	TRBV6-6	.	TRBJ1-6	TGTGCCAGCAGTTACCCGGAGAATTCACCCCTCCACTTT	CASSYPENSPLHF
TRBD2	TRBV18	.	TRBJ2-5	TGTGCCAGCTCACCCGGACTAGTGGAGACCCAGTACTTC	CASSPGLVETQYF
TRBD1	TRBV19	.	TRBJ2-7	TGTGCCAGTAGTATGTCTTGGGACAGGACGCCGTGGTACTTC	CASSMSWDRTPWYF
TRBD2	TRBV7-8	.	TRBJ2-1	TGTGCCAGCAGCACACTAGCGGGAGCCCCTAATGAGCAGTTCTTC	CASSTLAGAPNEQFF
TRBD2	TRBV11-2	.	TRBJ2-7	TGTGCCAGCAGCAGCGGGACGTCCTACGAGCAGTACTTC	CASSSGTSYEQYF
TRBD1	TRBV18	.	TRBJ1-1	TGTGCCAGCTCACCACCCGGGACAGCAACCAACACTGAAGCTTTCTTT	CASSPPGTATNTEAFF
.	TRBV28	.	TRBJ1-3	TGTGCCAGCAGGAGAGCAGGGACGTCTGGAAACACCATATATTTT	CASRRAGTSGNTIYF
TRBD2	TRBV15	.	TRBJ2-3	TGTGCCACCAGCAGAGATTGGGCGGGAGGGGGAGATACGCAGTATTTT	CATSRDWAGGGDTQYF
.	TRBV28	.	TRBJ2-3	TGTGCCAGCAGGGTGGGGGGGCAAGGCACAGATACGCAGTATTTT	CASRVGGQGTDTQYF
.	TRBV9	.	TRBJ2-2	TGTGCCAGCAGCTCGGGACACACGAACACCGGGGAGCTGTTTTTT	CASSSGHTNTGELFF
TRBD2	TRBV10-1	.	TRBJ2-3	TGCGCCAGCAGTGAGTGGACTAGCGGGAGCCAAGGAGGAGATACGCAGTATTTT	CASSEWTSGSQGGDTQYF
.	TRBV2	once	TRBJ2-7	TGTGCCAGCAGGGGCCCCGGGACTTGGAGCTCCTACGAGCAGTACTTC	CASRGPGTWSSYEQYF
.	TRBV18	.	TRBJ2-7	TGTGCCAGCTCACCCCGGGACCCCGACGAGCAGTACTTC	CASSPRDPDEQYF
.	TRBV6-6	.	TRBJ2-3	TGTGCCAGCAGACCGGGGGGCAGCACAGATACGCAGTATTTT	CASRPGGSTDTQYF
.	TRBV11-1	.	TRBJ2-5	TGTGCCAGCAGCTTCGGCCCCGCCGAGACCCAGTACTTC	CASSFGPAETQYF
.	TRBV7-6	.	TRBJ2-7	TGTGCCAGCAGCCCTGGGGGGGGGCCCTACGAGCAGTACTTC	CASSPGGGPYEQYF
.	TRBV5-6	.	TRBJ1-1	TGTGCCAGCAGCTTGCGCGGGAACACTGAAGCTTTCTTT	CASSLRGNTEAFF
.	TRBV9	.	TRBJ2-7	TGTGCCAGCAGCGCAGACCAGGGATGGGGCTCCGAGCAGTACTTC	CASSADQGWGSEQYF
.	TRBV20-1	.	TRBJ2-7	TGCAGTGCTACAGCGGAGGAGCAGTACTTC	CSATAEEQYF
.	TRBV7-9	.	TRBJ2-7	TGTGCCAGCAGCTTCGGCGCAGAGATTTACGAGCAGTACTTC	CASSFGAEIYEQYF
TRBD2	TRBV5-1	.	TRBJ2-3	TGCGCCAGCAGCGCCCTAGCGGGAGGGCCCGCAGATACGCAGTATTTT	CASSALAGGPADTQYF
TRBD1	TRBV30	.	TRBJ2-5	TGTGCCTGGAGTGTACGGCGCCCCGCGGACAGGGGGCGAAGGTGGCAAGAGACCCAGTACTTC	CAWSVRRPADRGRRWQETQYF
.	TRBV9	.	TRBJ1-1	TGTGCCAGCAGCGTAAGCGGTTGGGGAATGAACACTGAAGCTTTCTTT	CASSVSGWGMNTEAFF
.	TRBV28	.	TRBJ2-2	TGTGCCAGCAGTTTTACACCTGGGCGGGCAGGGAGGTCCATGGCCTTAGCCGGGGAGCTGTTTTTT	CASSFTPGRAGRSMALAGELFF
TRBD1	TRBV6-1	.	TRBJ1-2	TGTGCCAGCAGTGAGAGACAGGGCGGCGGCTACACCTTC	CASSERQGGGYTF
.	TRBV5-1	.	TRBJ1-5	TGCGCCAGCAGCTTGGAGGGGTATGGCAATCAGCCCCAGCATTTT	CASSLEGYGNQPQHF
.	TRBV5-8	once	TRBJ1-1	TGTGCCAGCAGCTTGGAAAATTTTGGGAACACTGAAGCTTTCTTT	CASSLENFGNTEAFF
.	TRBV5-5	.	TRBJ2-1	TGTGCCAGCAGCCGAGACAGCATCAATGAGCAGTTCTTC	CASSRDSINEQFF
.	TRBV29-1	.	TRBJ2-5	TGCAGCGTTGAATGGGTGAGCCAAGAGACCCAGTACTTC	CSVEWVSQETQYF